This TCR beta chain came from a study of prognosis after radiotherapy for stage I lung cancer. Whole-study results and caveats: It was reported that patients with metastases and those without them differed in TRBV and TRBJ gene usage. Shannon entropy (measured after stereotactic body radiation therapy) was lower in patients who went on to develop distant metastases.

This clonotype was recorded at least ten times. Its antigen is unknown. Germline loops: CDR1 SNHLY, CDR2 FYNNEI. The ends lost 2 bases at V and 11 bases at J; junction bases unmatched: 5. The length of the CDR3 is 12 residues. Starting from genomic DNA, TCR beta CDR3 was amplified through two-round multiplex PCR. Primers specific to each TRBV and TRBJ gene were used in first-round PCR. TCRdb re-called the multiplex PCR reads through MiXCR, storing one row per CDR3 protein. The sample yields tens of thousands of distinct CDR3 sequences, roughly 24% seen once. The TCR originated in a donor aged 50 or older with non-small cell lung cancer. The gene calls are TRBV2 and TRBJ2-7, with 8 positions matching TRBD1. The sample here was PBMCs, taken before or after stereotactic body radiation therapy (not recorded which). CDR3 in DNA: TGTGCCAGCAGTGAACAACCGGGACAGGAGTACTTC. As protein: CASSEQPGQEYF.